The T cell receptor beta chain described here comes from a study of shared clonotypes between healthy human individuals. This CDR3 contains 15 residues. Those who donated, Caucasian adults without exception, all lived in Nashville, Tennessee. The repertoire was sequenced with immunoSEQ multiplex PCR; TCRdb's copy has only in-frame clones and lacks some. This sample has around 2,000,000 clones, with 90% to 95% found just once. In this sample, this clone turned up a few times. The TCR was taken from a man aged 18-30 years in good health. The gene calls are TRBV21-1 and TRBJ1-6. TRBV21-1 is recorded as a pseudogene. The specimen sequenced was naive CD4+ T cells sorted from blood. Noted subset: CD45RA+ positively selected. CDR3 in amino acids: CASSKVTGVVSPLHF. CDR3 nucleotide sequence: TGTGCCAGCAGCAAAGTAACGGGGGTAGTTTCACCCCTCCACTTT.